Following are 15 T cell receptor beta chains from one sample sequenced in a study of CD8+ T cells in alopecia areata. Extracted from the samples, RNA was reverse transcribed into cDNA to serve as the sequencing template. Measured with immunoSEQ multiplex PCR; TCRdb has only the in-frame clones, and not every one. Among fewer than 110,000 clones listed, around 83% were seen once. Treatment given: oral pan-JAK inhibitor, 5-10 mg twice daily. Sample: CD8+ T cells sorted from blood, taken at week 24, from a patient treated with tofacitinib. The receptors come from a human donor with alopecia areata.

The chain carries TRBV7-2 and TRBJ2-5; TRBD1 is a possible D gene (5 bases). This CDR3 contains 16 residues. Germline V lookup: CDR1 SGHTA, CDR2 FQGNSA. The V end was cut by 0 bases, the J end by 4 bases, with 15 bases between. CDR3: CASSLALKGRGETQYF. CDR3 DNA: TGTGCCAGCAGCTTAGCGCTTAAGGGGCGCGGAGAGACCCAGTACTTC.

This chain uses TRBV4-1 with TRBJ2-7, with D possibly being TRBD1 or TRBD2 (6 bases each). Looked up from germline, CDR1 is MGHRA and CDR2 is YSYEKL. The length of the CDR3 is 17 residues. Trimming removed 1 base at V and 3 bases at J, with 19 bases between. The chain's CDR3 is CASSQGQSGGDRYEQYF. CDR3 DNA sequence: TGCGCCAGCAGCCAAGGTCAGTCCGGGGGCGATCGCTACGAGCAGTACTTC.

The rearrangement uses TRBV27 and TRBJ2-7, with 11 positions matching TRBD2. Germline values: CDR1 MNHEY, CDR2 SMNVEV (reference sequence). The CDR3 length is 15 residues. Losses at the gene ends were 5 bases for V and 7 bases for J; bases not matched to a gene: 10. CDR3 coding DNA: TGTGCCAGCAGTACACGACTAGCGGGGATGTGGGAGCAGTACTTC. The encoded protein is CASSTRLAGMWEQYF.

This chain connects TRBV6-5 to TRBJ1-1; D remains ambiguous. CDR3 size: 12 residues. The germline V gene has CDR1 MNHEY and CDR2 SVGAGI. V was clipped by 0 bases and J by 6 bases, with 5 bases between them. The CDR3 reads CASSYSGAEAFF. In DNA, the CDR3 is TGTGCCAGCAGTTACTCGGGAGCTGAAGCTTTCTTT.

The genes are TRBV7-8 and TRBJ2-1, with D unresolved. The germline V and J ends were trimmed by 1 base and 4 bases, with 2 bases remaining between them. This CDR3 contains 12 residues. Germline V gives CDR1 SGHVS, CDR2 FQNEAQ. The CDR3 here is CASSLGYNEQFF. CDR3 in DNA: TGTGCCAGCAGCTTAGGTTACAATGAGCAGTTCTTC.

The CDR3 sequence: CASSLEASSSYEQYF. Written as DNA, the CDR3 is TGCGCCAGCAGCTTGGAGGCTTCGAGCTCCTACGAGCAGTACTTC. The genes are TRBV5-1 and TRBJ2-7; D remains unclear. Trimming removed 0 bases at V and 0 bases at J, with 10 bases between. The CDR3 sequence is 15 residues long. Germline V lookup: CDR1 SGHRS, CDR2 YFSETQ.

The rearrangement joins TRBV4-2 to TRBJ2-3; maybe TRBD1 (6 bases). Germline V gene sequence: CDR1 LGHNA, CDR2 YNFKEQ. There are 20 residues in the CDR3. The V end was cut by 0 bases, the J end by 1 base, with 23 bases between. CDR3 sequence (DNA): TGTGCCAGCAGCCAAGAAGGGGGAACAGGGACCCCCATCGGCACAGATACGCAGTATTTT. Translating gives CASSQEGGTGTPIGTDTQYF.

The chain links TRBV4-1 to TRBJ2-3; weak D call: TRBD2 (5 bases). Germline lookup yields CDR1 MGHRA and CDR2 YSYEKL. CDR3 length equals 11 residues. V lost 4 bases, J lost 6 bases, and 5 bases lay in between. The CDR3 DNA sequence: TGCGCCAGCAGCCGAGGGGATACGCAGTATTTT. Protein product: CASSRGDTQYF.

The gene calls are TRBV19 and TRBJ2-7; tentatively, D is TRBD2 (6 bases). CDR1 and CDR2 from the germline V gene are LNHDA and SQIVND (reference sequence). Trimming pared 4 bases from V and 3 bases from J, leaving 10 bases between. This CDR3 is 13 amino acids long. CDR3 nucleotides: TGTGCCAGTAGTAACGGCGGGATCTACGAGCAGTACTTC. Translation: CASSNGGIYEQYF.

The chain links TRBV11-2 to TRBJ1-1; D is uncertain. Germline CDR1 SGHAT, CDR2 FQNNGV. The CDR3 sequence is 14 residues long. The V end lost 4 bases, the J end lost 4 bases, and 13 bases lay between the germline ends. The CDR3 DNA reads TGTGCCAGCAGCTCAACCTTAAGTAGCACTGAAGCTTTCTTT. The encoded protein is CASSSTLSSTEAFF.

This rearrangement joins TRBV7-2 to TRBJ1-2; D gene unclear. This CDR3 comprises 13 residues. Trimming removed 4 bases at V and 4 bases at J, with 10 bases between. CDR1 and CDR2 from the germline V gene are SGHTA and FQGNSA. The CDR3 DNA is TGTGCCAGCAGCTCCAATAACTTCTATGGCTACACCTTC. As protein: CASSSNNFYGYTF.

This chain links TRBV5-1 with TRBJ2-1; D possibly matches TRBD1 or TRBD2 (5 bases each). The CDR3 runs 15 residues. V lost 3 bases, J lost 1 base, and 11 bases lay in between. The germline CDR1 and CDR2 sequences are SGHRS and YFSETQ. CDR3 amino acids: CASSSRGLSYNEQFF. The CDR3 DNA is TGCGCCAGCAGCTCTCGGGGCTTATCCTACAATGAGCAGTTCTTC.

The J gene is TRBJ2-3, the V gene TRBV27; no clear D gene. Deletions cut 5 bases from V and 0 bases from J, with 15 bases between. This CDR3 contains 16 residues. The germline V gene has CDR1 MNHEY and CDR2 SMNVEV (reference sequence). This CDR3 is CASSDPRYTSTDTQYF. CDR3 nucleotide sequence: TGTGCCAGCAGTGATCCGCGGTACACTAGCACAGATACGCAGTATTTT.

The CDR3 here is CASSQDRGGVDNEQFF. The DNA for the CDR3 is TGCGCCAGCAGCCAAGACAGGGGAGGGGTTGATAATGAGCAGTTCTTC. The rearrangement joins TRBV4-3 to TRBJ2-1; D may be TRBD2 (7 bases). The CDR3 covers 16 residues. CDR1 and CDR2 (germline): LGHNA, YSLEER. The V and J ends lost 0 bases and 7 bases respectively, with 16 bases between them.

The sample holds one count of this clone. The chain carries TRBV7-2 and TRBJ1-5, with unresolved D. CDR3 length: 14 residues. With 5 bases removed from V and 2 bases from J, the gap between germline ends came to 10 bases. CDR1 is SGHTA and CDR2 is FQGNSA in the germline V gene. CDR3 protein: CASSASARNQPQHF. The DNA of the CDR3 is TGTGCCAGCAGCGCTTCAGCCCGCAATCAGCCCCAGCATTTT.